The next 30 T cell receptor beta chains were all read from a single sample in a study of tumor-infiltrating lymphocytes in primary liver carcinoma. Unsorted bulk tissue, roughly 19-34 mg of it, served as the source for co-extraction of RNA and DNA. Synthesis of TCR beta cDNA was carried out from 450 to 500 ng total RNA with a constant-region primer. Amplification in three nested multiplex PCR rounds with slightly modified ARM-PCR gave rise to TCR beta libraries. Amplification in the first two PCR rounds was performed using TRBV1-TRBV30 forward primers and a C-beta reverse primer for 10 cycles each. Each CDR3 protein is one row after TCRdb ran MiXCR on the multiplex PCR reads. The sample contains tens of thousands of distinct CDR3 sequences, 79% of which appear only once. The sequenced sample was liver tumor tissue from sampling region 4. Subset given: tumor region T4, right-lateral pole. All receptors come from a woman aged 25 to 39 with primary liver carcinoma and hepatitis B virus infection.

The chain recombines TRBV4-1 with TRBJ1-5; D may be TRBD1 (5 bases). CDR3 length: 15 amino acids. Per the germline V gene, CDR1 is MGHRA and CDR2 is YSYEKL. The germline V and J ends were trimmed by 4 bases and 7 bases, with 17 bases remaining between them. The CDR3 sequence is CASSPQWAGRQPQHF. CDR3 DNA sequence: TGCGCCAGCAGCCCCCAATGGGCAGGGCGGCAGCCCCAGCATTTT.

To note about this clonotype: A read error is likely, as this CDR3 ends without the conserved phenylalanine or tryptophan. V and J are TRBV6-2 or TRBV6-3 and TRBJ2-7, with D possibly being TRBD2 (6 bases). Germline CDR1 MNHEY, CDR2 SVGEGT. This CDR3 has 14 residues. The chain's CDR3 is CASSYRRVSYEQYL. The DNA for the CDR3 is TGTGCCAGCAGTTACAGGAGGGTCTCCTATGAGCAGTACCTC.

The gene calls are TRBV10-3 and TRBJ2-1; D is possibly TRBD2 (5 bases). Trimming shortened V by 5 bases and J by 16 bases, and 24 bases separated the two germline ends. CDR1 and CDR2 (germline): ENHRY, SYGVKD. This CDR3 contains 14 residues. CDR3 sequence reads: CAISPTATRDEHFF. DNA of the CDR3: TGTGCCATCAGTCCCACGGCGACTCGGGATGAACACTTCTTC.

This chain links TRBV7-9 with TRBJ2-7, with 10 bases identical to TRBD1. Germline V gene data show CDR1 as SEHNR and CDR2 as FQNEAQ (reference sequence). The CDR3 totals 17 residues. V trimming: 4 bases; J trimming: 4 bases; junction bases outside the gene matches: 13. The DNA for the CDR3 is TGTGCCAGCAGCTCAGAAGTTCCGGGACAGGGGCGGTACGAGCAGTACTTC. This codes for CASSSEVPGQGRYEQYF.

Points on this clonotype: The junction differs from germline at one of its ends, possibly a read error. The V and J genes are TRBV30 and TRBJ2-5; 9 nucleotides align to TRBD2. CDR1 is GTSNPN and CDR2 is SVGIG in the germline V gene (reference sequence). The CDR3 runs 15 residues. CDR3 DNA: TGTCCCTGGAGTGTACTGAGCGGGAGGAAAGAGGCCCAGTACTTC. It is translated as CPWSVLSGRKEAQYF.

In the case of this clonotype: Germline is not matched at one junction end, which may reflect a read error. The DNA for the CDR3 is TGTGCCAGGAGTTACGGGACAGGGGGCAAAGAGCCCCAGCATTTT. As protein: CARSYGTGGKEPQHF. V gene TRBV6-6 combines with J gene TRBJ1-5; 12 nucleotides match TRBD1. The length of the CDR3 is 15 residues. Germline CDR1 and CDR2: MNHNY and SVGAGI (reference sequence).

As concerns this clonotype: One end of the junction is discordant with germline, which a read error may explain. The rearrangement uses TRBV6-5 and TRBJ2-7; 12 bases are shared with TRBD2. The germline V gene has CDR1 MNHEY and CDR2 SVGAGI. CDR3 length: 13 residues. CDR3 loop: CASTRTSGTERYF. The CDR3 nucleotides read TGTGCTAGCACGCGGACTAGCGGGACCGAGCGGTACTTC.

Note on this clonotype: The junction does not match germline at one end; this may be a read error. The rearrangement uses TRBV7-8 and TRBJ1-5, with a tentative D call TRBD1 (5 bases). This CDR3 has 14 amino acids. CDR1 is SGHVS and CDR2 is FQNEAQ in the germline V gene. For the CDR3, the DNA is TGTGCCAGCAGCTTATCACAGGTCACTCAGGCCCAGCATTTT. Translation gives CASSLSQVTQAQHF. Supplemented by reference TRBV7-8 and TRBJ1-5, the full variable domain reads GAGVSQSPRYKVAKRGQDVALRCDPISGHVSLFWYQQALGQGPEFLTYFQNEAQLDKSGLPSDRFFAERPEGSVSTLKIQRTQQEDSAVYLCASSLSQVTQAQHFGDGTRLSIL.

As to this clonotype: The conserved final phenylalanine or tryptophan is absent from the CDR3, which likely points to a read error. The chain has TRBV11-2 and TRBJ2-3, with 9 nucleotides matching TRBD1. CDR3 size: 17 residues. Per the germline V gene, CDR1 is SGHAT and CDR2 is FQNNGV. The CDR3 spells CASSLWGQGFFKDMQYL. For the CDR3, the DNA is TGTGCCAGCAGCTTATGGGGACAGGGATTTTTCAAAGATATGCAGTATCTT.

As concerns this clonotype: A read error may produce the germline difference seen at one junction end. This chain connects TRBV29-1 to TRBJ1-1; 9 nucleotides align to TRBD1. The CDR3 has 12 amino acids. The germline V gene has CDR1 SQVTM and CDR2 ANQGSEA. In nucleotides, the CDR3 is TGTATCGTCGAGACAGGGGGCACTGAAGCTTTCTTT. Residues: CIVETGGTEAFF.

This chain links TRBV6-5 with TRBJ1-5, with D possibly matching TRBD1 (5 bases). Germline CDR1 is MNHEY and CDR2 is SVGAGI. This CDR3 has 13 residues. Here the CDR3 DNA reads TGTACCATCTCGGAGAGTGCCGGGGGGCCCCAGCATTTT. Protein: CTISESAGGPQHF.

A word on this clonotype: At one end, the junction sequence differs from germline, possibly due to a read error. The chain carries TRBV11-2 and TRBJ2-2; D perhaps matches TRBD2 (5 bases). Germline V CDR1 and CDR2: SGHAT, FQNNGV. This CDR3 has 16 residues. In DNA, the CDR3 is TGTGCCCGCAGCCCCGATCCCCAATTGATCACCGGGGAGCTGTTCTTT. It is translated as CARSPDPQLITGELFF.

The table lists this clonotype with a few counts. The junction departs from germline at one end; a sequencing error may be responsible. The chain recombines TRBV29-1 with TRBJ2-1, with TRBD2 identical over 7 bases. CDR1 is SQVTM, CDR2 ANQGSEA, per germline. This CDR3 is 12 amino acids long. CDR3 DNA sequence: TGCAGTGCCCTAAGGGACTACAATGAGCGGCTCTTC. It specifies CSALRDYNERLF.

A single count supports this clonotype. Lacking the conserved final phenylalanine or tryptophan, this CDR3 likely reflects a read error. It is unclear where the CDR3 begins or ends on the DNA, so no DNA is shown, and the CDR3 is as TCRdb lists it. The chain links TRBV29-1 to TRBJ1-2; the DNA was not compared with TRBD1, the D call given in the table. Germline V gene data show CDR1 as SQVTM and CDR2 as ANQGSEA. Counting both end residues, the CDR3 totals 13 amino acids. The CDR3 is CSVTPWIGEGYTV.

The chain joins TRBV28 to TRBJ2-1; 7 nucleotides line up with TRBD2. This CDR3 has 15 residues. Unmatched junction bases numbered 20, after V lost 10 bases and J lost 11 bases. From germline, CDR1 is MDHEN and CDR2 SYDVKM. The CDR3 sequence is CATLTSVGGPNQQFF. CDR3 DNA sequence: TGTGCCACCCTGACCTCAGTGGGAGGGCCTAATCAGCAGTTCTTC.

A remark on this clonotype: The junction and the germline gene differ at one end; a read error may be behind it. This chain links TRBV28 with TRBJ2-3; the D gene is possibly TRBD1 (5 bases). CDR1 is MDHEN, CDR2 SYDVKM, per germline. The CDR3 extends over 17 amino acids. The chain's CDR3 is CVSSFDSMWCGTDTQYF. CDR3 sequence (DNA): TGTGTCAGCAGTTTTGACAGTATGTGGTGTGGCACAGATACGCAGTATTTT.

Regarding this clonotype: At one end the junction does not follow the germline gene, possibly because of a read error. The chain combines TRBV6-5 with TRBJ2-5; D possibly uses TRBD1 or TRBD2 (5 bases each). This CDR3 is built from 13 residues. Germline values: CDR1 MNHEY, CDR2 SVGAGI. The CDR3 sequence: CASSTERGLTLYF. As DNA, the CDR3 is TGTGCCAGCAGTACCGAGAGGGGTCTGACCCTGTACTTC.

Worth noting for this clonotype: One end of the junction fails to match germline, which may point to a read error. This rearrangement joins TRBV5-1 to TRBJ2-7; weak D call: TRBD2 (6 bases). CDR1 is SGHRS and CDR2 is YFSETQ in the germline V gene. This CDR3 contains 15 residues. The CDR3 bases are TGTGCCAGCAGCTCCCCCCTTTGGGACTCCTACGTGCAGTACTTC. Translating gives CASSSPLWDSYVQYF.

About this clonotype: At one end, the junction sequence differs from germline, possibly due to a read error. This chain uses TRBV30 with TRBJ2-5, with a tentative D call TRBD2 (6 bases). The germline V gene encodes CDR1 GTSNPN and CDR2 SVGIG (reference sequence). The CDR3 loop spans 15 amino acids. The CDR3 DNA follows: TGTTCCTGGAAGGTCTTGGACGCGGCCCTAGGGACTCAGTACTTC. Its translation: CSWKVLDAALGTQYF.

With respect to this clonotype: The junction departs from the called germline gene at one end, perhaps through a read error. The genes are TRBV5-6 and TRBJ2-7; D remains ambiguous. Germline CDR1 reads SGHDT; CDR2 reads YYEEEE. This CDR3 has 13 residues. Here the CDR3 reads CAGSLRIGLSQYF. DNA for the CDR3: TGTGCCGGCAGCTTACGGATAGGGTTATCGCAGTACTTC. Variable domain in full (rest from reference TRBV5-6 and TRBJ2-7): DAGVTQSPTHLIKTRGQQVTLRCSPKSGHDTVSWYQQALGQGPQFIFQYYEEEERQRGNFPDRFSGHQFPNYSSELNVNALLLGDSALYLCAGSLRIGLSQYFGPGTRLTVT.

This clonotype has a count of ten or more. One junction end disagrees with the germline gene, perhaps due to a read error. The chain joins TRBV6-2 or TRBV6-3 to TRBJ2-1; TRBD1 is a possible D gene (6 bases). CDR1 is MNHEY, CDR2 SVGEGT, per germline. The CDR3 loop spans 12 amino acids. CDR3: CASMGRGNEQSF. CDR3 in DNA: TGTGCCAGCATGGGCAGGGGCAATGAGCAGTCCTTC.

Regarding this clonotype: The junction and the germline gene differ at one end; a read error may be behind it. V gene TRBV6-5 combines with J gene TRBJ2-5; 7 nucleotides line up with TRBD1. This CDR3 contains 13 residues. Germline-derived CDR1 and CDR2 are MNHEY and SVGAGI. CDR3 coding DNA: TGTTCCAGCAGTACCGAGAGGGGGCTTACCCAGTACTTC. Translation: CSSSTERGLTQYF.

This clonotype has just a few counts. Likely a read error: the CDR3 ends without its conserved phenylalanine or tryptophan. This chain joins TRBV11-1 and TRBJ2-2, with D possibly being TRBD1 or TRBD2 (5 bases each). CDR3 length: 16 amino acids. Germline lookup yields CDR1 SGHAT and CDR2 FQDESV (reference sequence). The CDR3 DNA follows: TGTGTCAGCAGCAGGGTTATGGCGGGCGTGTCCGGGGAGCTGTTTGTT. It is translated as CVSSRVMAGVSGELFV.

This clonotype was recorded at least ten times. The CDR3 does not close with the conserved phenylalanine or tryptophan, likely indicating a read error. V usage is TRBV12-3 or TRBV12-4 and J usage is TRBJ1-4; the D is unclear. V was shortened by 5 bases and J by 5 bases, with 12 bases between the two germline ends. This CDR3 has 14 amino acids. CDR3 DNA: TGTGCCAGCAGTCCCGGACTGTACAATGAAAAACTGTTTTCT. This sequence encodes CASSPGLYNEKLFS.

As regards this clonotype: A read error may produce the germline difference seen at one junction end. This sequence joins TRBV5-4 and TRBJ2-3, with a tentative D call TRBD1 (5 bases). The germline V gene has CDR1 SGHNT and CDR2 YYREEE (reference sequence). The CDR3 totals 17 residues. Written as DNA, the CDR3 is TGTGCCGGCAGCATAGACGGACACCCTCCACCCACAGATATGCAGTATTTT. The encoded protein is CAGSIDGHPPPTDMQYF.

Regarding this clonotype: The junction and the germline gene differ at one end; a read error may be behind it. The rearrangement uses TRBV6-5 and TRBJ2-2, with D possibly matching TRBD1 (6 bases). This CDR3 region has 15 residues. Germline assignment: CDR1 MNHEY and CDR2 SVGAGI. The CDR3 DNA reads as TGTGCCAGCTGTCCGCGCACAGGGTTCACCGGGGTGCTGTTTTTT. The encoded protein is CASCPRTGFTGVLFF.

Points on this clonotype: The final CDR3 position lacks the conserved phenylalanine or tryptophan, pointing to a likely read error. The limits of the CDR3 on the DNA are not certain, so only TCRdb's listed CDR3 is given. This chain connects TRBV11-2 to TRBJ1-4; the listed D gene, TRBD1, was not tested against the DNA. The CDR3 has 12 residues if both end residues are counted. Germline-derived CDR1 and CDR2 are SGHAT and FQNNGV. CDR3 sequence reads: CASSPWAGKPFY.

Turning to this clonotype: Germline is not matched at one junction end, which may reflect a read error. The chain joins TRBV11-2 to TRBJ2-3; D remains ambiguous. Germline values: CDR1 SGHAT, CDR2 FQNNGV. The CDR3 is 14 residues long. Written as DNA, the CDR3 is TGTGACAGCAGCCCACAAACTCACATCGATACGCAGTATTTT. This codes for CDSSPQTHIDTQYF.

This sequence joins TRBV11-2 and TRBJ2-2; possibly TRBD2 for D (5 bases). This CDR3 region has 16 residues. Germline assignment: CDR1 SGHAT and CDR2 FQNNGV. Deletions cut 5 bases from V and 10 bases from J, with 23 bases between. CDR3 protein: CASSPDPQLNSVELFF. CDR3 DNA sequence: TGTGCCAGCAGCCCCGATCCCCAATTGAATAGCGTGGAGCTGTTTTTT.

The chain combines TRBV12-3 or TRBV12-4 with TRBJ2-3; no firm D call. The CDR3 sequence is 15 residues long. CDR3 residues: CANSFSLELQHTQYF. In nucleotides, the CDR3 is TGTGCTAACAGTTTTTCATTGGAGTTGCAGCATACGCAGTATTTT.